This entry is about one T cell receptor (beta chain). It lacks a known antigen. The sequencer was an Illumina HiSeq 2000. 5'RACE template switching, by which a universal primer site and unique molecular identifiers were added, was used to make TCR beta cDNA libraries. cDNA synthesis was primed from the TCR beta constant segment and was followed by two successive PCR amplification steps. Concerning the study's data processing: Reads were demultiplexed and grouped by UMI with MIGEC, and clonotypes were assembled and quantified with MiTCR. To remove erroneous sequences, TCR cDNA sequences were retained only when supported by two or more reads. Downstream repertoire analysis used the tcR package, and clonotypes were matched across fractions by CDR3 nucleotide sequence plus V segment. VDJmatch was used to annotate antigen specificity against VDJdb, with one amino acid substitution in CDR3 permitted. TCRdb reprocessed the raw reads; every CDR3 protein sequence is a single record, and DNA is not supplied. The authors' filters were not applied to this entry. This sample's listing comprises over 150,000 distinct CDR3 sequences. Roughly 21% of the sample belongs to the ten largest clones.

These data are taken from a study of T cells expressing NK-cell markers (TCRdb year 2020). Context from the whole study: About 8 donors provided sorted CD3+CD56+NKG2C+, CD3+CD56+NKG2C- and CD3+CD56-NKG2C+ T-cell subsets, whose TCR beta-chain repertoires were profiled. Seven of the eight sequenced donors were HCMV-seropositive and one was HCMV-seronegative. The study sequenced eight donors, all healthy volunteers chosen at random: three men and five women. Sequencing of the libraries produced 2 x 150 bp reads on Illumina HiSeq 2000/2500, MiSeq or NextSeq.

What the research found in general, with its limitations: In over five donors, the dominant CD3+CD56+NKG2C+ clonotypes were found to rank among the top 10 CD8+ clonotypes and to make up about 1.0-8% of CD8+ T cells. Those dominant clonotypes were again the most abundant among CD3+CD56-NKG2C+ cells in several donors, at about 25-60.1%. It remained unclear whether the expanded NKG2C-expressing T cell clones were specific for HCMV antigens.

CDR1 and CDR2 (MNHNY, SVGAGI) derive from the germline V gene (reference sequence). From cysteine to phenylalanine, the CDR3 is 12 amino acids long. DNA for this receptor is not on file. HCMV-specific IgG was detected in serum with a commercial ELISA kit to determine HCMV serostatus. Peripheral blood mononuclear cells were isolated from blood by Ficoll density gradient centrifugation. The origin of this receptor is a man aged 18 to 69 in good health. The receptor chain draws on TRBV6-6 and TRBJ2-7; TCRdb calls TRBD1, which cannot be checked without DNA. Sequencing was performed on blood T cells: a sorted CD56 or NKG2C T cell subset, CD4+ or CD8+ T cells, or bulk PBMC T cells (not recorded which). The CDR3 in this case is CASGTGNHEQYF.